These 18 T cell receptor beta chains originate from one sample sequenced in a study of OX40 agonist ivuxolimab in advanced cancers. Libraries were prepared by immunoSEQ multiplex PCR; TCRdb keeps only in-frame clonotypes and omits some of them. In the table there are approximately 47,000 clones, around 90% of which are singletons. The source was CD4+ or CD8+ T cells sorted from blood, collected in a trial of the OX40 agonist ivuxolimab. The receptors here all came from an adult with an advanced solid tumor such as melanoma, head and neck, liver or kidney cancer.

V usage is TRBV27 and J usage is TRBJ1-1; D unresolved. Germline-derived CDR1 and CDR2 are MNHEY and SMNVEV (reference sequence). The CDR3 spans 16 residues. Trimming left V 4 bases short and J 4 bases short, with 19 bases between. As DNA, the CDR3 is TGTGCCAGCAGTTACAATCACTTGAGCCAATTCACTGAAGCTTTCTTT. It yields the protein CASSYNHLSQFTEAFF.

This chain joins TRBV27 and TRBJ2-5; 11 bases align to TRBD2. Unmatched junction bases numbered 4, after V lost 5 bases and J lost 2 bases. The germline CDR1 and CDR2 sequences are MNHEY and SMNVEV (reference sequence). The CDR3 runs 15 residues. The CDR3 DNA reads as TGTGCCAGCAGTAAGGGGACTAGCGGACAAGAGACCCAGTACTTC. This codes for CASSKGTSGQETQYF.

DNA for the CDR3: TGTGCCAGCAACCGGGACCGCCGCAATCAGCCCCAGCATTTT. Translated, it gives CASNRDRRNQPQHF. This rearrangement joins TRBV2 to TRBJ1-5; tentatively, D is TRBD1 (5 bases). The CDR3 is 14 residues long. The germline V gene has CDR1 SNHLY and CDR2 FYNNEI. V lost 7 bases, J lost 2 bases, and 12 bases lay in between.

The rearrangement links TRBV13 to TRBJ2-3, with TRBD1 matching 9 bases. This CDR3 has 18 amino acids. Germline V lookup: CDR1 PRHDT, CDR2 FYEKMQ (reference sequence). The trim removed 5 bases at V and 0 bases at J, leaving 12 bases unmatched. The chain's CDR3 is CASSLPGQGRGSTDTQYF. As DNA, the CDR3 is TGTGCCAGCAGCCTTCCGGGACAGGGTCGGGGAAGCACAGATACGCAGTATTTT.

This chain connects TRBV5-5 to TRBJ2-7, with no clear D. The CDR3 covers 13 residues. Germline V gives CDR1 SGHKS, CDR2 YYEKEE (reference sequence). V lost 0 bases and J lost 0, with 4 bases in between. The DNA of the CDR3 is TGTGCCAGCAGCTTGGTGACCTCCTACGAGCAGTACGTC. It specifies CASSLVTSYEQYV.

This sequence joins TRBV30 and TRBJ1-3, with D maybe TRBD1 (6 bases). The CDR3 runs 14 residues. V was pared by 4 bases and J by 5 bases, with 15 bases between. Germline CDR1 GTSNPN, CDR2 SVGIG (reference sequence). The CDR3 nucleotides read TGTGCCTGGACCTTGGGGGCTGGTCGAAACACCATATATTTT. It yields the protein CAWTLGAGRNTIYF.

V is TRBV15 and J is TRBJ1-4; 8 positions agree with TRBD1. Germline V gene sequence: CDR1 LNHNV, CDR2 YYDKDF (reference sequence). After removal of 3 bases from V and 4 bases from J, the junction contained 7 bases not matched to a gene. The CDR3 spans 16 residues. The CDR3 reads CATSSARGRGNEKLFF. CDR3 in DNA: TGTGCCACCAGCAGCGCCAGGGGGCGGGGTAATGAAAAACTGTTTTTT. The whole variable domain, filled in from reference TRBV15 and TRBJ1-4, reads DAMVIQNPRYQVTQFGKPVTLSCSQTLNHNVMYWYQQKSSQAPKLLFHYYDKDFNNEADTPDNFQSRRPNTSFCFLDIRSPGLGDTAMYLCATSSARGRGNEKLFFGSGTQLSVL.

This chain links TRBV4-1 with TRBJ1-1; D is uncertain. The CDR3 totals 14 residues. With 0 bases removed from V and 5 bases from J, the gap between germline ends came to 10 bases. Per germline, CDR1 MGHRA and CDR2 YSYEKL. CDR3 loop: CASSQDSFQTEAFF. The CDR3 DNA sequence: TGCGCCAGCAGCCAAGATAGCTTTCAGACTGAAGCTTTCTTT.

J is TRBJ2-1 and V is TRBV5-8, with D perhaps TRBD1 (6 bases). Germline values: CDR1 SGHTS, CDR2 YDEGEE. The CDR3 is 16 amino acids. Between the trimmed V and J ends, which lost 0 bases and 7 bases, there was a span of 17 bases. The CDR3 DNA follows: TGTGCCAGCAGCTTGGGTTCTACAGGGCAACGTAATGAGCAGTTCTTC. It specifies CASSLGSTGQRNEQFF.

This chain links TRBV25-1 with TRBJ2-3; D uncertain. The CDR3 is 16 amino acids. The germline gives CDR1 MGHDK, CDR2 SYGVNS. Trimming removed 2 bases at V and 0 bases at J, with 12 bases between. CDR3 DNA: TGTGCCAGCAGTGAAGGGTCGCCGGATAGCACAGATACGCAGTATTTT. It codes for CASSEGSPDSTDTQYF. The full variable domain, its missing parts supplied by reference TRBV25-1 and TRBJ2-3, is EADIYQTPRYLVIGTGKKITLECSQTMGHDKMYWYQQDPGMELHLIHYSYGVNSTEKGDLSSESTVSRIRTEHFPLTLESARPSHTSQYLCASSEGSPDSTDTQYFGPGTRLTVL.

The chain uses TRBV7-9 and TRBJ2-5; D call uncertain. Germline V gene data show CDR1 as SEHNR and CDR2 as FQNEAQ (reference sequence). This CDR3 comprises 15 residues. The ends were cut back, 5 bases at V and 1 base at J, with 14 bases in the middle. The CDR3 DNA follows: TGTGCCAGCAGCCGTTACATGGGTTTCCAAGAGACCCAGTACTTC. Protein sequence: CASSRYMGFQETQYF.

The gene calls are TRBV7-9 and TRBJ2-3; 8 bases line up with TRBD1. CDR1 SEHNR and CDR2 FQNEAQ come from the germline V gene (reference sequence). The CDR3 contains 15 residues. After removal of 5 bases from V and 4 bases from J, the junction contained 8 bases not matched to a gene. As DNA, the CDR3 is TGTGCCAGCAGCGCAGAGGACAGGGAGGCAGATACGCAGTATTTT. This encodes CASSAEDREADTQYF.

This rearrangement joins TRBV27 to TRBJ1-1; D gene uncertain. The CDR3 extends over 13 amino acids. In germline, CDR1 is MNHEY, CDR2 SMNVEV (reference sequence). The V end lost 6 bases, the J end lost 7 bases, and 15 bases lay between the germline ends. CDR3 DNA sequence: TGTGCCAGCAGCCGGTCCTACACCAGTGAAGCTTTCTTT. Translating it yields CASSRSYTSEAFF.

J is TRBJ1-2 and V is TRBV19; 9 nucleotides align to TRBD1. Germline assignment: CDR1 LNHDA and CDR2 SQIVND (reference sequence). V shed 5 bases, J shed 4 bases, and the junction held 8 bases outside the gene matches. The CDR3 contains 15 residues. CDR3 in DNA: TGTGCCAGTAGTCCAAAGGACAGGGGCCTCTATGGCTACACCTTC. Its translation is CASSPKDRGLYGYTF. The full variable domain, rest sourced from reference TRBV19 and TRBJ1-2, is DGGITQSPKYLFRKEGQNVTLSCEQNLNHDAMYWYRQDPGQGLRLIYYSQIVNDFQKGDIAEGYSVSREKKESFPLTVTSAQKNPTAFYLCASSPKDRGLYGYTFGSGTRLTVV.

With regard to this clone: One junction end does not reproduce the germline sequence, and a read error may be involved. The gene calls are TRBV7-9 and TRBJ2-2; TRBD1 matches 10 bases. Germline V gene data show CDR1 as SEHNR and CDR2 as FQNEAQ (reference sequence). The CDR3 has 19 residues. The CDR3 loop reads CAGSPRTPTGGAGTGELFF. DNA for the CDR3: TGTGCCGGCAGCCCACGGACCCCGACAGGGGGCGCAGGCACCGGGGAGCTGTTTTTT.

V and J are TRBV15 and TRBJ1-5; TRBD1 is a possible D gene (6 bases). V gave up 4 bases and J gave up 3 bases, with 13 bases separating them. This CDR3 is 15 amino acids long. Germline lookup yields CDR1 LNHNV and CDR2 YYDKDF (reference sequence). Here the CDR3 reads CATSISRGLNQPQHF. The CDR3 DNA sequence: TGTGCCACCAGCATCTCGCGGGGGCTCAATCAGCCCCAGCATTTT.

The chain joins TRBV5-4 to TRBJ1-1; no clear D. CDR3 size: 16 residues. Germline values: CDR1 SGHNT, CDR2 YYREEE (reference sequence). The V and J ends lost 7 bases and 2 bases respectively, with 21 bases between them. The CDR3 protein is CASLPELTVTNTEAFF. CDR3 DNA: TGTGCCAGCCTGCCCGAGTTGACTGTGACTAACACTGAAGCTTTCTTT.

This clone was observed once. The V and J genes are TRBV27 and TRBJ1-5, with 10 positions matching TRBD1. Germline lookup yields CDR1 MNHEY and CDR2 SMNVEV (reference sequence). This CDR3 region has 19 residues. The junction had 10 bases not matched to a gene; V was cut back by 0 bases and J by 2 bases. The DNA for the CDR3 is TGTGCCAGCAGTTTATCCTCGACAGGGGGCGGAGGGGGCAATCAGCCCCAGCATTTT. This sequence encodes CASSLSSTGGGGGNQPQHF.